This TCR beta chain was sequenced during a study of CD8 T cells in Susac syndrome (dated by TCRdb to about 2019). Looking at the study overall: Of the Susac syndrome patients who were sequenced, fewer than 10 were in clinical remission while six had clinically active disease. Whether CD8+ T cell activation and differentiation in Susac syndrome was antigen driven was tested using repertoire sequencing. At blood withdrawal, Susac syndrome patients were either therapy-naive, taking corticosteroids (in some cases with IVIg as well), or taking IVIg alone. Overall study results and their limits: In the CD4+ T cell repertoire of Susac syndrome patients, clonal expansion was not detected. The number of individuals in the TCR sequencing and HLA analysis was acknowledged as relatively small.

RNA was extracted using the RNeasy kit, and roughly 0.45 to 1 ug of the RNA was reverse transcribed with random hexamers. The immunoSEQ multiplex PCR assay, which covers 54 Vbeta and 13 Jbeta segments, was used to amplify TCR beta CDR3 regions. To correct PCR amplification bias, a synthetic template baseline was used for both primer optimization and computational correction. Turning to the authors' computational methods: Reads were annotated to V, D and J genes per IMGT and analyzed with immunoSEQ Analyzer, keeping only productive sequences. To calculate clonality, Shannon entropy was normalized by log2 of the number of productive unique sequences and then subtracted from one. Public and private clones were assessed among the 100 most prevalent clones of each patient and control. A clone was defined as Susac-specific if it was absent from the healthy and MS cohorts, from roughly 980 published viral clones and from other ImmuneACCESS disease sequences. The public reads were quality trimmed at Q25 with fastp and then assembled into clones with MiXCR by TCRdb, keeping productive beta chains. Every distinct CDR3 protein forms one entry, paired with its most common genes and DNA. The V and J calls and clone size are TCRdb's, not the authors'. The sample data list 120,000 to 150,000 distinct CDR3 sequences, and around 95% of these were observed just once. Less than 0.085% of the sample lies in the top ten.

High-throughput TCR beta sequencing profiled peripheral blood CD8+ and CD4+ T cells from healthy donors, Susac syndrome patients and multiple sclerosis patients. Susac syndrome patients met recently defined diagnostic criteria for definite or probable disease. Bulk CD8+ and CD4+ T cells were purified by magnetic negative isolation, whereas CD8+ TEMRA cells were enriched by FACS. Blood was collected in EDTA tubes and processed within 24 hours, with PBMCs isolated through density gradient centrifugation. PBMCs intended for TCR sequencing were cryopreserved in liquid nitrogen and thawed later in a water bath at 37 degrees C. The sorted or isolated CD4+, CD8+ and CD8+ TEMRA cells had a purity of 90% or higher. A distance of 10 bases separates the germline ends of V and J, which lose 0 bases and 3 bases respectively. Per the germline V gene, SGHRS is the CDR1 and YFSETQ is the CDR2. Spanning cysteine to phenylalanine, the CDR3 consists of 15 amino acids. The read is trimmed to its CDR3 DNA, 45 bases read in frame from base 1.

As concerns this clonotype: This receptor's antigen is unknown. Base qualities were left out, and no much larger clone turns up one base away.

The chain is encoded by TRBV5-1 joined to TRBJ2-1, with TRBD1 tentatively as D gene (6 bases match). The sample taken for sequencing was CD4+ T cells from PBMCs. The clonotype was recovered from a human donor with Susac syndrome. The CDR3 reads CASSLGTERYNEQFF. The bases read TGCGCCAGCAGCTTGGGGACAGAACGCTACAATGAGCAGTTCTTC.